This T cell receptor (beta chain) was recovered during a study of cytomegalovirus exposure and HLA in healthy donors. With regard to this clone: Its target is not known.

Study results and limitations: The presence/absence work took it that sequencing depth was about the same across donors.

Germline values: CDR1 MNHNY, CDR2 SVGAGI (reference sequence). The V end lost 4 bases, the J end lost 0 bases, and 10 bases lay between the germline ends. The CDR3 is made up of 15 amino acids. This PCR relied on a set of 60 Vbeta primers and 13 Jbeta primers. The protocol was immunoSEQ multiplex PCR, while the TCRdb copy is restricted to in-frame clones and leaves out a portion. The table lists more than 130,000 clones, 60% to 85% of them singletons. This rearrangement joins TRBV6-6 to TRBJ1-5; D is perhaps TRBD1 (5 bases). The sample consisted of PBMCs. This TCR derives from a male donor in good health and CMV-seronegative. The CDR3 region is CASSLGGGSNQPQHF. In DNA, the CDR3 is TGTGCCAGCAGTTTGGGGGGTGGTAGCAATCAGCCCCAGCATTTT.